The 11 T cell receptor beta chains reported below all come from one sample, sequenced in a study of blood T cell repertoires in COVID-19. Assay: immunoSEQ multiplex PCR; the TCRdb copy retains only in-frame clones and omits some. Of 330,000 or so clones listed, approximately 90% are singletons. Specimen: peripheral blood. The receptors were sampled from a man younger than 40 with COVID-19, enrolled during active disease.

This rearrangement joins TRBV5-1 to TRBJ1-2, with D unresolved. V was shortened by 6 bases and J by 8 bases, with 17 bases between the two germline ends. This CDR3 has 13 residues. Germline V gene data show CDR1 as SGHRS and CDR2 as YFSETQ. As DNA, the CDR3 is TGCGCCAGCACTTTGTCTCAGTCTCAAGGCTACACCTTC. Translated: CASTLSQSQGYTF.

This clone was seen only a few times. This chain links TRBV4-2 with TRBJ2-7; 10 bases match TRBD2. The length of the CDR3 is 16 residues. Trimming took 3 bases from V and 0 from J; bases not matched to a gene: 5. Germline V lookup: CDR1 LGHNA, CDR2 YNFKEQ. This CDR3 is CASSHSGGMNSYEQYF. The CDR3 DNA follows: TGTGCCAGCAGCCATAGCGGGGGGATGAACTCCTACGAGCAGTACTTC.

A single count supports this clone. The chain carries TRBV27 and TRBJ1-6; D gene ambiguous. Trimming took 4 bases from V and 4 from J, leaving 8 bases between them. The CDR3 loop spans 14 amino acids. The germline CDR1 and CDR2 sequences are MNHEY and SMNVEV (reference sequence). In nucleotides, the CDR3 is TGTGCCAGCAGTTACGACACATATAATTCACCCCTCCACTTT. It translates to CASSYDTYNSPLHF.

This chain links TRBV5-1 with TRBJ2-5; 10 bases agree with TRBD1. With V trimmed by 2 bases and J by 5 bases, 15 bases remained unmatched. Germline CDR1 SGHRS, CDR2 YFSETQ. This CDR3 is built from 18 residues. CDR3 in amino acids: CASSLAIPGQGSSETQYF. The CDR3 region has the DNA TGCGCCAGCAGCTTAGCTATCCCGGGACAGGGGAGTTCGGAGACCCAGTACTTC.

The gene calls are TRBV24-1 and TRBJ1-1; 7 nucleotides line up with TRBD1. Trimming took 8 bases from V and 2 from J; bases not matched to a gene: 7. The CDR3 runs 14 residues. The germline gives CDR1 KGHDR, CDR2 SFDVKD. The CDR3 bases are TGTGCCACCACCTCGACAGGGTCAAACACTGAAGCTTTCTTT. Its translation is CATTSTGSNTEAFF.

The rearrangement uses TRBV9 and TRBJ1-2; 7 nucleotides match TRBD1. Trimming cost V 0 bases and J 7 bases; bases outside gene matches: 12. The CDR3 loop spans 16 amino acids. Germline V gene lookup returns CDR1 SGDLS and CDR2 YYNGEE. CDR3 in amino acids: CASSVGGGTELGGYTF. CDR3 sequence (DNA): TGTGCCAGCAGCGTAGGAGGAGGGACAGAGTTAGGTGGCTACACCTTC.

In its sample, this clone was seen once. This chain uses TRBV9 with TRBJ1-1; a possible D gene is TRBD1 (6 bases). The V gene's germline CDR1 is SGDLS and CDR2 YYNGEE. This CDR3 comprises 15 residues. Trimming removed 1 base from V and 0 bases from J, with 10 bases in between. Here the CDR3 reads CASSVNTGMNTEAFF. The CDR3 DNA follows: TGTGCCAGCAGCGTAAATACAGGGATGAACACTGAAGCTTTCTTT.

This clone occurred once. The chain combines TRBV7-2 with TRBJ2-7; D is possibly TRBD1 (6 bases). V dropped 5 bases and J dropped 1 base, with 15 bases sitting between them. The CDR3 has 15 amino acids. Germline-derived CDR1 and CDR2 are SGHTA and FQGNSA. The CDR3 sequence is CASSPNRVTSYEQYF. The CDR3 region has the DNA TGTGCCAGCAGCCCCAACAGGGTAACTTCCTACGAGCAGTACTTC.

The V and J genes are TRBV30 and TRBJ2-5; no firm D call. The CDR3 runs 11 residues. Germline V gene sequence: CDR1 GTSNPN, CDR2 SVGIG (reference sequence). V was shortened by 8 bases and J by 2 bases, with 9 bases between the two germline ends. The CDR3 bases are TGTGCCGGGGTCTCGCAAGAGACCCAGTACTTC. Its translation is CAGVSQETQYF.

This clone was seen once. The V gene is TRBV9, the J gene TRBJ2-5; 13 positions agree with TRBD2. Germline CDR1 is SGDLS and CDR2 is YYNGEE. J was trimmed by 2 bases and V by 1 base; bases with no gene match: 2. CDR3 length: 16 residues. The chain's CDR3 is CASSVKGLAGQETQYF. The CDR3 DNA reads as TGTGCCAGCAGCGTAAAGGGACTAGCGGGGCAAGAGACCCAGTACTTC.

On this clone itself: This sample also contains other DNA sequences that code for the same CDR3. This chain uses TRBV5-6 with TRBJ2-7; D gene uncertain. V lost 4 bases and J 0 bases, leaving 5 bases between the germline ends. Germline lookup yields CDR1 SGHDT and CDR2 YYEEEE. CDR3 length: 12 amino acids. The CDR3 sequence is CASSLYSYEQYF. The CDR3, as DNA: TGTGCCAGCAGCCTTTACTCCTACGAGCAGTACTTC.